A selection of T cell receptor beta chains follows, all from one sample in a study of blood T cell repertoires in COVID-19. This table comes from immunoSEQ multiplex PCR, and its TCRdb copy is limited to in-frame clones, with some not included. This table holds tens of thousands of clones, approximately 86% found once. Sequencing was carried out using peripheral blood. Receptors originate from a man aged 60 to 75 with acute or convalescent COVID-19. Each CDR3 is given with its conserved first and last residue. A D gene is named only where the DNA matches it firmly. A clone size is listed for some rows: how often the clone was seen (once, few, many), or a class if it is expanded.

clone size	V gene	J gene	D gene	CDR3 DNA	CDR3 protein
.	TRBV11-2	TRBJ1-2	.	TGTGCCAGCAGCTTAGATTCGGGGGGTCTTGGCTACACCTTC	CASSLDSGGLGYTF
.	TRBV29-1	TRBJ2-7	.	TGCAGCGGGGGAGAAACAGGGATATACGAGCAGTACTTC	CSGGETGIYEQYF
.	TRBV9	TRBJ1-6	TRBD1	TGTGCCAGCAGCGAGGGGGCCCTCTATAATTCACCCCTCCACTTT	CASSEGALYNSPLHF
.	TRBV14	TRBJ2-7	.	TGTGCCAGCAGCCAAGGACTGACCTACGAGCAGTACTTC	CASSQGLTYEQYF
.	TRBV6-5	TRBJ2-5	TRBD2	TGTGCCAGCAGTTATGGGACTAGCGGGAGTAGAGAGACCCAGTACTTC	CASSYGTSGSRETQYF
once	TRBV6-5	TRBJ2-7	TRBD1	TGTGCCAGCAGCCCGGGACAGGCCTTGGAGCAGTACTTC	CASSPGQALEQYF
.	TRBV29-1	TRBJ1-1	.	TGCAGCGTTTCTACAGGGCGGACTGAAGCTTTCTTT	CSVSTGRTEAFF
.	TRBV19	TRBJ2-3	.	TGTGCCAGTAGTACTCGGACACCCCCCTCAGCCGATACGCAGTATTTT	CASSTRTPPSADTQYF
.	TRBV7-9	TRBJ1-6	TRBD1	TGTGCCAGCAGCTTAGGGGGACAGTATAATTCACCCCTCCACTTT	CASSLGGQYNSPLHF
.	TRBV19	TRBJ2-2	TRBD1	TGTGCCACTCGAACAGGGGCTCTGAACACCGGGGAGCTGTTTTTT	CATRTGALNTGELFF
.	TRBV19	TRBJ2-3	TRBD2	TGTGCCAGCTCTGGCCGAATAGCGGGAAAGGAAGATACGCAGTATTTT	CASSGRIAGKEDTQYF
.	TRBV27	TRBJ2-1	.	TGTGCCAGCAGGGATAGGAGCTCCTACAATGAGCAGTTCTTC	CASRDRSSYNEQFF
once	TRBV9	TRBJ1-2	TRBD1	TGTGCCAGCAGCGTTTATGCAGGGACAGGGGGCGGTGGTGGCTACACCTTC	CASSVYAGTGGGGGYTF
.	TRBV7-6	TRBJ2-7	TRBD2	TGTGCCAGCAGCTTAGTCCCACGCGGGAGTACCGAGCAGTACTTC	CASSLVPRGSTEQYF
once	TRBV3-1/TRBV3-2	TRBJ1-3	.	TGTGCCAGCAGACGACGGGGCTCTGGAAACACCATATATTTT	CASRRRGSGNTIYF
.	TRBV6-2/TRBV6-3	TRBJ1-2	TRBD1	TGTGCCAGCAGTAAGGGGGCCTTAGAATATGGCTACACCTTC	CASSKGALEYGYTF
.	TRBV6-5	TRBJ2-7	TRBD2	TGTGCCAGCTCTACTAGCGGGCCCTACGAGCAGTACTTC	CASSTSGPYEQYF
.	TRBV7-9	TRBJ2-4	.	TGTGCCAGCAGCCCGGAGGGAATTTGGCCCAAAAACATTCAGTACTTC	CASSPEGIWPKNIQYF
.	TRBV18	TRBJ2-7	TRBD1	TGTGCCAGCTCACCACTTTCCGGGACAGGGAACGAGCAGTACTTC	CASSPLSGTGNEQYF